This passage covers 2 T cell receptor beta chains from one sample sequenced in a study of T cells after somatic rescue of genetic block. The assay was immunoSEQ multiplex PCR, and TCRdb's table has in-frame clones only and misses some. The repertoire consists of approximately 88,000 clones, with about 87% occurring once and the leading ten covering approximately 1.5%. The sequencing input was peripheral blood mononuclear cells (PBMCs). The receptors here all came from a woman aged 18-35 years.

The chain couples TRBV10-3 to TRBJ1-2; 10 nucleotides line up with TRBD1. There are 15 residues in the CDR3. With 6 bases clipped from V and 8 bases from J, the junction kept 12 bases outside the gene matches. Germline V CDR1 and CDR2: ENHRY, SYGVKD. CDR3 coding DNA: TGTGCCATCAGGGGGGATCGACAGGGGGCTGGAGGCTACACCTTC. As protein: CAIRGDRQGAGGYTF.

This chain connects TRBV9 to TRBJ2-1; 9 bases line up with TRBD2. The length of the CDR3 is 17 residues. V lost 0 bases to trimming and J lost 7 bases; unmatched junction nucleotides: 11. CDR1 and CDR2 from the germline V gene are SGDLS and YYNGEE. CDR3 sequence: CASSVGEAREGINEQFF. The CDR3, as DNA: TGTGCCAGCAGCGTAGGAGAAGCGCGGGAGGGGATTAATGAGCAGTTCTTC.